This TCR beta chain was identified in a study of blood T cell repertoires in COVID-19. At the level of the study: COVID-19 samples collected from the United States, Italy and Spain covered acute and convalescent phases.

Assay: immunoSEQ multiplex PCR; the TCRdb copy retains only in-frame clones and omits some. The profile covers approximately 220,000 clones, with around four fifths appearing a single time and less than 4% taken by the ten largest. The CDR3 covers 14 residues. Trimming removed 6 bases from V and 5 bases from J; junction bases left unmatched: 9. Germline CDR1 SQVTM, CDR2 ANQGSEA. The sample was PBMCs or T cells enriched from blood (not recorded which). The TCR was taken from a woman in her forties who had been exposed to COVID-19. V and J are TRBV29-1 and TRBJ1-5; 8 nucleotides line up with TRBD1. The CDR3 sequence: CSVTWTGLDQPQHF. As DNA, the CDR3 is TGCAGCGTCACTTGGACAGGGCTGGATCAGCCCCAGCATTTT.